This T cell receptor beta chain is drawn from a study of CD8+CD57+ T cells in acquired aplastic anemia. In the study overall: The mean DNA yield obtained from sorted CD4+ and CD8+ cells came to 3 to 3.5 ug. The study, taken as a whole, reports: Significant differences in CD8+ Simpson's diversity were not observed between patients and controls.

Both TCR beta VDJ combination and CDR3 sequence profiling were carried out. Genomic DNA was the template for this profiling. TCRdb redid the calling of the reads with MiXCR, one entry per CDR3 protein. The table has about 160,000 distinct CDR3 sequences, 71% seen once. In this sample, this clonotype turned up many times. Its antigen is unknown. V was pared by 4 bases and J by 3 bases, with 3 bases of the junction left unmatched. Germline CDR1 SQVTM, CDR2 ANQGSEA. This CDR3 has 13 amino acids. CD8+CD57+ cell expansion, shown by flow cytometry, had occurred in the patients selected for sequencing. Patients, without exception, had severe acquired aplastic anemia. Blood sampling was performed on the patients, and none of them had received therapy by then.

The chain is built from TRBV29-1 and TRBJ1-2; 9 nucleotides match TRBD1. The sample was sorted CD4+, CD8+, or CD8+CD57+ T cells (not recorded which) from PBMCs. This clonotype was sampled from a human donor with aplastic anemia. The CDR3 sequence is CSVGTGEDYGYTF. CDR3 in DNA: TGCAGCGTTGGGACAGGGGAGGACTATGGCTACACCTTC.